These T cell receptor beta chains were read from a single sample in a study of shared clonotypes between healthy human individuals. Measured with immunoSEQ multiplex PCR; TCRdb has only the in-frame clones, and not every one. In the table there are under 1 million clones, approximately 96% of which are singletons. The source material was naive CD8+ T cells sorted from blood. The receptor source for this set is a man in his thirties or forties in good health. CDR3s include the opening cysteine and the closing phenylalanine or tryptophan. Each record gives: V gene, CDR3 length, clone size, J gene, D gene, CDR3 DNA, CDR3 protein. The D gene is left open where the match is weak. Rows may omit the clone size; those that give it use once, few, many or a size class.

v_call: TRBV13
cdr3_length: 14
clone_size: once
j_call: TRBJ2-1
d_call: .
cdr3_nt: TGTGCCAGCAGCTTCGGGGCATCCTACAATGAGCAGTTCTTC
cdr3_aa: CASSFGASYNEQFF

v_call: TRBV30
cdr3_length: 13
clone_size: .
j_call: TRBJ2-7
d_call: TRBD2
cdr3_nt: TGTGCCTGGATCGGGGGGAAGGGCTACGAGCAGTACTTC
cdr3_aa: CAWIGGKGYEQYF

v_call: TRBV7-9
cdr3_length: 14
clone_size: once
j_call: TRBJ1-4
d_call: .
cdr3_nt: TGTGCCAGCAGCGTTGGGGGCTTGGAAGAAAAACTGTTTTTT
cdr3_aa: CASSVGGLEEKLFF

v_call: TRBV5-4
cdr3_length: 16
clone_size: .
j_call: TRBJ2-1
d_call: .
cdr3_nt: TGTGCCAGCAGCTTAGTGTGGGACCGGGCTAGAAATGAGCAGTTCTTC
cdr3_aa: CASSLVWDRARNEQFF

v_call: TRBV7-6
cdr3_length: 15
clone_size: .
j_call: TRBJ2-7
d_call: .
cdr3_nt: TGTGCCAGCAGCCGAGGTGGCTCCCTCGCCTACGAGCAGTACTTC
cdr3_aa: CASSRGGSLAYEQYF

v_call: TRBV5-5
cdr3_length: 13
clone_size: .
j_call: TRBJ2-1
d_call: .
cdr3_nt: TGTGCCAGCATCCTTACTAGTGACAATGAGCAGTTCTTC
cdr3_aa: CASILTSDNEQFF

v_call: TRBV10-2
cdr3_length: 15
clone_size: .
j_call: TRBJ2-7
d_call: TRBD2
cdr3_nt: TGCGCCAGCAGATCACCGGGACTAGCGAGATACGAGCAGTACTTC
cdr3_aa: CASRSPGLARYEQYF

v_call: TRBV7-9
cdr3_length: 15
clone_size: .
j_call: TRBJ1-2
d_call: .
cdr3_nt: TGTGCCAGCAGCGCATCCGACAGGACGAACTATGGCTACACCTTC
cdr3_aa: CASSASDRTNYGYTF

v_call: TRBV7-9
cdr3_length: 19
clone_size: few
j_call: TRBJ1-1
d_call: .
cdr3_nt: TGTGCCAGCAGCCAGTGGAGGGCCCGACCCTCCGGGTTGAACACTGAAGCTTTCTTT
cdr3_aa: CASSQWRARPSGLNTEAFF

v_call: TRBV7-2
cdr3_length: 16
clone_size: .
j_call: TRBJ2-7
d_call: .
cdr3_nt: TGTGCCAGCAGCTCCTCACGGGAGCGTCCCTCCTACGAGCAGTACTTC
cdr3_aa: CASSSSRERPSYEQYF

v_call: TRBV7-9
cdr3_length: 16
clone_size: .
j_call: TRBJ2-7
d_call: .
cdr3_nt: TGTGCCAGCAGCTTAGAAAGGGTGACAGTAGTCTACGAGCAGTACTTC
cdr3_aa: CASSLERVTVVYEQYF

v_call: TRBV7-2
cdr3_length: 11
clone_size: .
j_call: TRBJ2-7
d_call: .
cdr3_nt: TGTGCCAGCAGCTTGGGGACACGCCCGTACTTC
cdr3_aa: CASSLGTRPYF

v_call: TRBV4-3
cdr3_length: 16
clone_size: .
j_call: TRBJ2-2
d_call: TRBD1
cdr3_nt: TGCGCCAGCAGCCAAGATCCAGGGGGCGACACCGGGGAGCTGTTTTTT
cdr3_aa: CASSQDPGGDTGELFF

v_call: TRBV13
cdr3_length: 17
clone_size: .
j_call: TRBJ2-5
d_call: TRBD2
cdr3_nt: TGTGCCAGCAGCCCTCGGCGGGCGGGAGAGGGACAAGAGACCCAGTACTTC
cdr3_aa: CASSPRRAGEGQETQYF

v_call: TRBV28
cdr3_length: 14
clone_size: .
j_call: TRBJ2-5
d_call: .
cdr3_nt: TGTGCCAGCAGTAAGGGACCGGTTAAAGAGACCCAGTACTTC
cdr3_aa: CASSKGPVKETQYF

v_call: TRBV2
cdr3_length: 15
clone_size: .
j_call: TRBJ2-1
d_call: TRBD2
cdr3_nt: TGTGCCAGCAGTGAATGGACTAGCGGGAGGAATGAGCAGTTCTTC
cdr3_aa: CASSEWTSGRNEQFF

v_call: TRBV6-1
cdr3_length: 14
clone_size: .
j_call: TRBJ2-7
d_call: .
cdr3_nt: TGTGCCAGCAACCAGGTGGGAGCCACCTACGAGCAGTACTTC
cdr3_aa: CASNQVGATYEQYF

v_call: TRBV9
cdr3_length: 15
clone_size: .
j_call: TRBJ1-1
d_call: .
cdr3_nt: TGTGCCAGCAGCGTAGGCGGGGGAGGTGGCACTGAAGCTTTCTTT
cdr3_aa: CASSVGGGGGTEAFF

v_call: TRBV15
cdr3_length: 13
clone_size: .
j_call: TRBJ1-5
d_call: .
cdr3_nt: TGTGCCACCCATACAGGTGAGGGTCAGCCCCAGCATTTT
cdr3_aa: CATHTGEGQPQHF

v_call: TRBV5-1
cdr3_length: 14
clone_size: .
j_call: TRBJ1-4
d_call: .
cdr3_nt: TGCGCCAGCAGCTCCAGGGGAGGTTATGAAAAACTGTTTTTT
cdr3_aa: CASSSRGGYEKLFF

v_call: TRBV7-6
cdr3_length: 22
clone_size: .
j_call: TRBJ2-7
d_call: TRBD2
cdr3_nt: TGTGCCAGCAGTACGGAGAAAGGCCCTCCGGGACTAGCGGGAGGTTTCCACAACGAGCAGTACTTC
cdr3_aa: CASSTEKGPPGLAGGFHNEQYF

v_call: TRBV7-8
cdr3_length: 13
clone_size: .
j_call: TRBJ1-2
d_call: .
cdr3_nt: TGTGCCAGCAGCTTATTACAGGGAAGAGGCTACACCTTC
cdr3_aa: CASSLLQGRGYTF

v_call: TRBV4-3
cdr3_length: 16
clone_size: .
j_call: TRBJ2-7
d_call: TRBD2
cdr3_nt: TGCGCCAGCAGCCAAGACCGCGCAGGCGGGAGCTACGAGCAGTACTTC
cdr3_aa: CASSQDRAGGSYEQYF

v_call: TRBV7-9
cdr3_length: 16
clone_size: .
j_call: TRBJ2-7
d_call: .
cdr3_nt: TGTGCCAGCAGCTTAATTGGAGGGTTCAGCTCCTACGAGCAGTACTTC
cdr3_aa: CASSLIGGFSSYEQYF

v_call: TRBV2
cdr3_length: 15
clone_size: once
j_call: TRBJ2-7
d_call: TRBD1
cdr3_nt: TGTGCCAGCAGCCTACCTTGGGACAGGGTTTCCGAGCAGTACTTC
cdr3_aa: CASSLPWDRVSEQYF

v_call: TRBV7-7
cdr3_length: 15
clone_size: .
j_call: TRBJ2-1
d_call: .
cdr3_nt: TGTGCTAGCGCCACCGGGGACCCTGCTTACAATGAGCAGTTCTTC
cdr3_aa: CASATGDPAYNEQFF

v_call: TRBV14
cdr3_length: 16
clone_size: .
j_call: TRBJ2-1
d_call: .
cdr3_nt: TGTGCCAGCAGCCAAGACCCAGCGGTCTCCTACAATGAGCAGTTCTTC
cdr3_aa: CASSQDPAVSYNEQFF

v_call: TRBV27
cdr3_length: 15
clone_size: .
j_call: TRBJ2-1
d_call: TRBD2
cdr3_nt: TGTGCCAGCAGTTACGGACTAGCGGGAGGAAATGAGCAGTTCTTC
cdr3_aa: CASSYGLAGGNEQFF

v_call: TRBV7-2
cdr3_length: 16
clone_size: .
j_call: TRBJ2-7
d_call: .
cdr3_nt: TGTGCCAGCAGTGGACGAGGACTCCTTCTTATCGACGAGCAGTACTTC
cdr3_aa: CASSGRGLLLIDEQYF

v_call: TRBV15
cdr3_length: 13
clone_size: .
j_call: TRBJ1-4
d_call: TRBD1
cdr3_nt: TGTGCCACCAGCTTAGAAGGGACAGGGGAACTGTTTTTT
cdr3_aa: CATSLEGTGELFF

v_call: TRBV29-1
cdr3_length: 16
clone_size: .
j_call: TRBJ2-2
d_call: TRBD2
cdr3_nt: TGCAGCGTCGTGGGGGGAGGGCCTTTTAACACCGGGGAGCTGTTTTTT
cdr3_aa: CSVVGGGPFNTGELFF

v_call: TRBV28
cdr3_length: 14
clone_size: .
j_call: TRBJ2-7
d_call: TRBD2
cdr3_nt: TGTGCCAGCAGTCCTCGGACTAGCGATCGCGAGCAGTACTTC
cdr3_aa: CASSPRTSDREQYF

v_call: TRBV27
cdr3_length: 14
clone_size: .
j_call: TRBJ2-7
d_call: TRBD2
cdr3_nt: TGTGCCAGCAGTCTAAGCGGGAGGAGGTACGAGCAGTACTTC
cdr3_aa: CASSLSGRRYEQYF

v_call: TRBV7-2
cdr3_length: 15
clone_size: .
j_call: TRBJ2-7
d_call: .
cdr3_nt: TGTGCCAGCAGCTTAGTTATCGATGGTAGGGTCGAGCAGTACTTC
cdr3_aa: CASSLVIDGRVEQYF

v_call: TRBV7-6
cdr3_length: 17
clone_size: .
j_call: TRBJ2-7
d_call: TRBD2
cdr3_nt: TGTGCCAGCAGCTTAGGGGGAGTAGCGGGAGTTAAAGGGGAGCAGTACTTC
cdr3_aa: CASSLGGVAGVKGEQYF

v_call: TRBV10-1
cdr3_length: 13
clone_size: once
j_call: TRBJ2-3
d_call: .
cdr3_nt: TGCGCCAGCAGTGGGAGCGGGACAGATACGCAGTATTTT
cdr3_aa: CASSGSGTDTQYF

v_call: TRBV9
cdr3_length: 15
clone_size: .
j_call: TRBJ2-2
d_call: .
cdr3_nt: TGTGCCAGCAGCGCCGGGACACTGAACACCGGGGAGCTGTTTTTT
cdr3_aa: CASSAGTLNTGELFF

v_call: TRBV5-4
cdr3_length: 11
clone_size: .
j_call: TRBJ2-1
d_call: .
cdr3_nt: TGTGCCCTCGGCGGGTACAATGAGCAGTTCTTC
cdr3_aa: CALGGYNEQFF

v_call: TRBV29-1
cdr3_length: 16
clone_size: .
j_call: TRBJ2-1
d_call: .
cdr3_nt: TGCAGCGTTGAAGATTCAGTGGCTGGGTCCTACAATGAGCAGTTCTTC
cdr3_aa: CSVEDSVAGSYNEQFF

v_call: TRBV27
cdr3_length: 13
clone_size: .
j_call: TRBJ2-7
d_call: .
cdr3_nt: TGTGCCAGCAGTCTGACAGGATTCGACGAGCAGTACTTC
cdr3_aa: CASSLTGFDEQYF